The T cell receptor beta chain under discussion was sequenced for a study of blood T cell repertoires in COVID-19. Looking at the study overall: The analysed material was cDNA or gDNA that came from T cells, B-cell-depleted T cells, or PBMCs.

Original methodology: Amplification from reference gene primers served as the basis for estimated nucleated cell counts. Measured with immunoSEQ multiplex PCR; TCRdb has only the in-frame clones, and not every one. V, J and clone size derive from that table, while D and trimming were established from the DNA sequence. The top ten clones hold approximately 6.2% of a sample with 200,000 to 250,000 clones, roughly 89% of them seen once. The J segment lost 7 bases and the V segment lost 1 base, leaving 3 bases of the junction unmatched. There are 13 residues in the CDR3. The germline V gene encodes CDR1 LGHDT and CDR2 YNNKEL (reference sequence).

The source material was peripheral blood. The receptor comes from a man aged 60-69 years who had recovered from COVID-19. V and J are TRBV3-1 (or the pseudogene TRBV3-2) and TRBJ2-5; 7 bases are shared with TRBD1. The CDR3 spells CASSQGDRVTQYF. The DNA for the CDR3 is TGTGCCAGCAGCCAAGGGGACAGAGTGACCCAGTACTTC.